This T cell receptor beta chain derives from a study of cytomegalovirus exposure and HLA in healthy donors. The CDR3 extends over 14 amino acids. Looked up from germline, CDR1 is GTSNPN and CDR2 is SVGIG (reference sequence). The trim removed 0 bases at V and 11 bases at J, leaving 4 bases unmatched. With regard to this clone: Its antigen is currently unknown.

The primer mix had 60 Vbeta and 13 Jbeta primers. Measured with immunoSEQ multiplex PCR; TCRdb has only the in-frame clones, and not every one. Among 300,000 or so clones listed, approximately 84% were seen once. Study outcomes and limitations: In vitro experiments confirmed that three CMV-associated chains were specific for CMV antigens. Later work associated fewer than 20,000 TCR beta sequences with HLA alleles at 0.05 false discovery rate.

Sequences were obtained from PBMCs. This clonotype was obtained from a woman in her thirties or forties in good health and CMV-seropositive. The chain uses TRBV30 and TRBJ2-1; 13 bases are a match to TRBD2. The CDR3 DNA follows: TGTGCCTGGAGTGTACGGGGACTAGCGGGACAGCAGTTCTTC. It is translated as CAWSVRGLAGQQFF.